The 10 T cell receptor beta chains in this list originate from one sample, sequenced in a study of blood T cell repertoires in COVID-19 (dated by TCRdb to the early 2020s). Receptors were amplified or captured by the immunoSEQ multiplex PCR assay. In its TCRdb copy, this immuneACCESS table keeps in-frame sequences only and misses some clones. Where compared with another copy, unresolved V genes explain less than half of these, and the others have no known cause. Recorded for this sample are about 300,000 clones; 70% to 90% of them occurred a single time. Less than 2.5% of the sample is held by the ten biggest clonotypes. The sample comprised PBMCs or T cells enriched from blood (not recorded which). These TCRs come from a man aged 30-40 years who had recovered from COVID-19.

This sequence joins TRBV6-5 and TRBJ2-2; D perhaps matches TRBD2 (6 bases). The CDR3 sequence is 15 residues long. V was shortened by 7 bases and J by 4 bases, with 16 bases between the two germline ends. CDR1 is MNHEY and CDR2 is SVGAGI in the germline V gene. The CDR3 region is CASNSGGSGTGELFF. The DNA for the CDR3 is TGTGCCAGCAACTCCGGAGGGAGTGGCACCGGGGAGCTGTTTTTT.

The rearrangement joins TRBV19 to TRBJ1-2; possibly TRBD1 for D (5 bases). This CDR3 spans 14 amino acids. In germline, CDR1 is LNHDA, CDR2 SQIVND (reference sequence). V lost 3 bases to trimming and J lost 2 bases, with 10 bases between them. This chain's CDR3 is CASSMKWGNYGYTF. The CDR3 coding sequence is TGTGCCAGTAGTATGAAGTGGGGCAACTATGGCTACACCTTC.

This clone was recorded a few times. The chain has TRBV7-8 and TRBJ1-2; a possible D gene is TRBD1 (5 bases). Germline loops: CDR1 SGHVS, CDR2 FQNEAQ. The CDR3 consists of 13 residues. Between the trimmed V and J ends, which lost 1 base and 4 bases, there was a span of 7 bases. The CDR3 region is CASSLEQAYGYTF. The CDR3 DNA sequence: TGTGCCAGCAGCTTAGAACAGGCCTATGGCTACACCTTC.

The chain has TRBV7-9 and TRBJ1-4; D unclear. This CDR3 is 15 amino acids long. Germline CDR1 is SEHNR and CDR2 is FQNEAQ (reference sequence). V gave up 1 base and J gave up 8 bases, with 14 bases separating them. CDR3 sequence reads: CASSLDGTGVEKLFF. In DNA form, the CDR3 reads TGTGCCAGCAGCTTAGACGGTACGGGTGTCGAAAAACTGTTTTTT.

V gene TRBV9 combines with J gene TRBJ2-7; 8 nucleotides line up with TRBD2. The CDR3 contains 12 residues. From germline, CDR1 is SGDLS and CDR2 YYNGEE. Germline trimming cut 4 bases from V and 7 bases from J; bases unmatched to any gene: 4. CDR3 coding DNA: TGTGCCAGCAGCCCCGGGGGGGGAGAGCAGTACTTC. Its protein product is CASSPGGGEQYF. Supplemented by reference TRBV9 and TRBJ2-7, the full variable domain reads DSGVTQTPKHLITATGQRVTLRCSPRSGDLSVYWYQQSLDQGLQFLIQYYNGEERAKGNILERFSAQQFPDLHSELNLSSLELGDSALYFCASSPGGGEQYFGPGTRLTVT.

CDR3 protein: CASSRGNLYEQYF. In nucleotides, the CDR3 is TGTGCCAGCAGCAGGGGGAATCTCTACGAGCAGTACTTC. The V call is TRBV14, the J call TRBJ2-7, with TRBD1 as a possible D gene (6 bases). Germline CDR1 reads SGHDN; CDR2 reads FVKESK. V was shortened by 5 bases and J by 3 bases, with 11 bases between the two germline ends. The CDR3 is 13 amino acids. The full variable domain, in which reference TRBV14 and TRBJ2-7 provide the parts outside the CDR3, is EAGVTQFPSHSVIEKGQTVTLRCDPISGHDNLYWYRRVMGKEIKFLLHFVKESKQDESGMPNNRFLAERTGGTYSTLKVQPAELEDSGVYFCASSRGNLYEQYFGPGTRLTVT.

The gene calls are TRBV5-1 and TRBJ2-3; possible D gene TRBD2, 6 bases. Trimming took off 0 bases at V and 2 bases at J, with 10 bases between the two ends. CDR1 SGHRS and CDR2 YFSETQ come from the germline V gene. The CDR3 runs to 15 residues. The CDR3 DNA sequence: TGCGCCAGCAGCTTGGGGGCGGGACTCACAGATACGCAGTATTTT. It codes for CASSLGAGLTDTQYF.

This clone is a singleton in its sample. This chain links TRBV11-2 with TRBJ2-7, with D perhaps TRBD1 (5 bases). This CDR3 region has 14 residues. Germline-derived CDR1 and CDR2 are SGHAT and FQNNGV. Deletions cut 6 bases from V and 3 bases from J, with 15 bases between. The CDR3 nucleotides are TGTGCCAGCAGGGCTGTCAGGGAAGGCTACGAGCAGTACTTC. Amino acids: CASRAVREGYEQYF. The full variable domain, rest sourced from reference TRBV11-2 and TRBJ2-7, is EAGVAQSPRYKIIEKRQSVAFWCNPISGHATLYWYQQILGQGPKLLIQFQNNGVVDDSQLPKDRFSAERLKGVDSTLKIQPAKLEDSAVYLCASRAVREGYEQYFGPGTRLTVT.

The CDR3 reads CASSYLTGNTEAFF. Written as DNA, the CDR3 is TGTGCCAGCAGTTACCTAACAGGGAACACTGAAGCTTTCTTT. The chain combines TRBV2 with TRBJ1-1, with D maybe TRBD1 (5 bases). The V and J ends lost 5 bases and 1 base respectively, with 11 bases between them. The CDR3 sequence is 14 residues long. Germline CDR1 is SNHLY and CDR2 is FYNNEI.

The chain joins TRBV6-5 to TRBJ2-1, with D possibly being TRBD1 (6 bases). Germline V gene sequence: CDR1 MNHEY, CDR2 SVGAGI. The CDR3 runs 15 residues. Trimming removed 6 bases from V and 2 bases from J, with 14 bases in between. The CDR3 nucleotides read TGTGCCAGCAGCCACAGGGTCGACGCCTACAATGAGCAGTTCTTC. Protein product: CASSHRVDAYNEQFF.